This TCR beta chain came from a study of cytomegalovirus exposure and HLA in healthy donors. Regarding the study as a whole: TCR beta V- and J-gene trimming was later associated with a missense DCLRE1C variant.

With regard to this clone: Antigen: not known.

Researchers ran the PCR with 60 Vbeta and 13 Jbeta primers. Clones were sequenced by immunoSEQ multiplex PCR, and TCRdb holds only the in-frame ones, with some missing. The sample includes about 180,000 clones, about 82% of them seen just once. The CDR3 has 17 amino acids. This chain joins TRBV21-1 and TRBJ2-5; TRBD1, as called in the table, went unchecked against the DNA. TRBV21-1 is designated a pseudogene. Sequenced: PBMCs. The sequence was obtained from a young woman in good health and CMV-seronegative. The CDR3 region has the DNA TGTGCCAGCAGCAAGACGGGACAGGTGAATCTATTGGAGACCCAGTACTTC. Protein: CASSKTGQVNLLETQYF.